The next 20 T cell receptor beta chains were all read from a single sample in a study of T cells in Graves' hyperthyroidism and ophthalmopathy. There were TCR beta CDR3 regions amplified from RNA transcripts. Researchers ran a first-round RT-PCR on the TCR CDR3 using the HTBI primer set. TCRdb passed the multiplex PCR reads through MiXCR, listing each CDR3 protein once. The top ten clones hold under 25% of a sample with a few hundred thousand distinct CDR3 sequences, roughly 14% of them seen once. The sample consisted of blood. The origin of the receptors is a man in his thirties or forties with Graves' hyperthyroidism that later progressed to Graves' ophthalmopathy.

This clonotype was counted ten times or more. The chain uses TRBV19 and TRBJ1-2; unclear D gene. Germline CDR1 and CDR2: LNHDA and SQIVND (reference sequence). V was pared by 3 bases and J by 4 bases, with 9 bases between. The CDR3 loop spans 13 amino acids. CDR3 amino acids: CASSITGIYGYTF. The CDR3 DNA sequence: TGTGCCAGTAGTATCACGGGGATCTATGGCTACACCTTC. The full variable domain, rest sourced from reference TRBV19 and TRBJ1-2, is DGGITQSPKYLFRKEGQNVTLSCEQNLNHDAMYWYRQDPGQGLRLIYYSQIVNDFQKGDIAEGYSVSREKKESFPLTVTSAQKNPTAFYLCASSITGIYGYTFGSGTRLTVV.

This clonotype was counted many times. The chain combines TRBV7-3 with TRBJ2-7, with D tentatively TRBD2 (6 bases). This CDR3 has 16 residues. CDR1 and CDR2 (germline): SGHTA, FQGTGA. The germline V and J ends were trimmed by 5 bases and 2 bases, with 19 bases remaining between them. The CDR3 DNA follows: TGTGCCAGCAGCGAACATGGGGGGATAGATACCTACGAGCAGTACTTC. As protein: CASSEHGGIDTYEQYF.

In this sample, this clonotype turned up many times. This sequence joins TRBV6-1 and TRBJ2-5; no clear D. CDR3 size: 14 residues. The ends were cut back, 5 bases at V and 2 bases at J, with 12 bases in the middle. Germline CDR1 is MNHNS and CDR2 is SASEGT. The CDR3 nucleotides read TGTGCCAGCAGTTCAGGCAGCCTACAAGAGACCCAGTACTTC. The encoded protein is CASSSGSLQETQYF.

Many counts were recorded for this clonotype. This chain links TRBV12-3 or TRBV12-4 with TRBJ1-2; 7 positions match TRBD1. The CDR3 spans 14 residues. J was trimmed by 3 bases and V by 3 bases; bases with no gene match: 4. The CDR3 loop reads CASSLRGLDYGYTF. The CDR3, as DNA: TGTGCCAGCAGTTTGAGGGGGCTCGACTATGGCTACACCTTC.

There are many counts of this clonotype. This chain uses TRBV6-1 with TRBJ1-5, with TRBD1 matching over 7 bases. Germline lookup yields CDR1 MNHNS and CDR2 SASEGT. V dropped 5 bases and J dropped 5; count of bases not matched to a gene: 3. This CDR3 is built from 13 residues. CDR3: CASSKTGDQPQHF. In nucleotides, the CDR3 is TGTGCCAGCAGTAAAACAGGGGATCAGCCCCAGCATTTT.

This clonotype was counted ten times or more. The rearrangement uses TRBV6-1 and TRBJ1-6; D is perhaps TRBD1 (6 bases). V was pared by 4 bases and J by 0 bases, with 10 bases between. Looked up from germline, CDR1 is MNHNS and CDR2 is SASEGT. The CDR3 consists of 16 residues. In DNA form, the CDR3 reads TGTGCCAGCAGTGTGGGGGCCGCCTCCTATAATTCACCCCTCCACTTT. This sequence encodes CASSVGAASYNSPLHF.

This clonotype occurred many times. The CDR3 loop is CASSKWAASYEQYF. In DNA form, the CDR3 reads TGTGCCAGCAGCAAGTGGGCAGCTTCCTACGAGCAGTACTTC. V and J are TRBV7-2 and TRBJ2-7; D gene unclear. The CDR3 totals 14 residues. Germline V gene data show CDR1 as SGHTA and CDR2 as FQGNSA. V was pared by 5 bases and J by 1 base, with 12 bases between.

The gene calls are TRBV13 and TRBJ1-2; 7 bases match TRBD1. CDR1 and CDR2 from the germline V gene are PRHDT and FYEKMQ (reference sequence). The CDR3 totals 15 residues. Trimming at V came to 4 bases and at J to 4 bases, leaving 9 bases not matched to a gene. CDR3 coding DNA: TGTGCCAGCAGCTCCCGGGACAGAGAATCCTATGGCTACACCTTC. As protein: CASSSRDRESYGYTF. The full variable domain, with the rest looked up from reference TRBV13 and TRBJ1-2, is AAGVIQSPRHLIKEKRETATLKCYPIPRHDTVYWYQQGPGQDPQFLISFYEKMQSDKGSIPDRFSAQQFSDYHSELNMSSLELGDSALYFCASSSRDRESYGYTFGSGTRLTVV.

This clonotype was observed at least ten times. The chain is built from TRBV28 and TRBJ1-2; D perhaps matches TRBD1 (5 bases). Trimming left V 7 bases short and J 0 bases short, with 9 bases between. Germline CDR1 reads MDHEN; CDR2 reads SYDVKM. This CDR3 spans 13 amino acids. The CDR3 sequence is CASKGRANYGYTF. CDR3 nucleotides: TGTGCCAGCAAGGGCAGGGCTAACTATGGCTACACCTTC.

V gene TRBV9 combines with J gene TRBJ2-3; TRBD2 matches 8 bases. The CDR3 totals 17 residues. The germline CDR1 and CDR2 sequences are SGDLS and YYNGEE. V dropped 0 bases and J dropped 2; count of bases not matched to a gene: 8. The CDR3 DNA follows: TGTGCCAGCAGCGTAGCTAGGGCGGGGGGCCCCACAGATACGCAGTATTTT. Amino acid sequence: CASSVARAGGPTDTQYF. The complete variable domain, with remaining parts taken from reference TRBV9 and TRBJ2-3, reads DSGVTQTPKHLITATGQRVTLRCSPRSGDLSVYWYQQSLDQGLQFLIQYYNGEERAKGNILERFSAQQFPDLHSELNLSSLELGDSALYFCASSVARAGGPTDTQYFGPGTRLTVL.

At least ten counts were recorded for this clonotype. This chain links TRBV6-5 with TRBJ2-7; maybe TRBD2 (5 bases). There are 14 residues in the CDR3. Between the trimmed V and J ends, which lost 6 bases and 0 bases, there was a span of 12 bases. The germline V gene has CDR1 MNHEY and CDR2 SVGAGI. The CDR3 sequence is CASSYGGNSYEQYF. For the CDR3, the DNA is TGTGCCAGCAGCTACGGAGGTAACTCCTACGAGCAGTACTTC.

The chain joins TRBV3-1 to TRBJ2-7; weak D call: TRBD2 (6 bases). Germline V gives CDR1 LGHDT, CDR2 YNNKEL (reference sequence). This CDR3 comprises 15 residues. V was clipped by 3 bases and J by 7 bases, with 19 bases between them. The CDR3: CASSHPGLWGSEQYF. The DNA for the CDR3 is TGTGCCAGCAGCCATCCGGGACTCTGGGGGTCAGAGCAGTACTTC.

The chain joins TRBV29-1 to TRBJ2-6; D possibly corresponds to TRBD2 (7 bases). Deletions cut 6 bases from V and 0 bases from J, with 15 bases between. This CDR3 contains 16 residues. Germline assignment: CDR1 SQVTM and CDR2 ANQGSEA. The CDR3 DNA reads as TGCAGCGTCCTAGGGGGGGGGGACTCTGGGGCCAACGTCCTGACTTTC. This sequence encodes CSVLGGGDSGANVLTF.

The V call is TRBV9, the J call TRBJ1-6; D remains ambiguous. The CDR3 spans 18 residues. CDR1 SGDLS and CDR2 YYNGEE come from the germline V gene. The V end was cut by 0 bases, the J end by 0 bases, with 13 bases between. The CDR3: CASSVGAPWSSYNSPLHF. CDR3 nucleotide sequence: TGTGCCAGCAGCGTAGGGGCACCCTGGAGCTCCTATAATTCACCCCTCCACTTT.

This clonotype was observed many times. The chain has TRBV7-2 and TRBJ2-5, with 8 bases aligning to TRBD1. Germline V gene sequence: CDR1 SGHTA, CDR2 FQGNSA. This CDR3 contains 15 residues. V lost 5 bases, J lost 4 bases, and 9 bases stayed unmatched. The chain's CDR3 is CASSPTGEDSETQYF. CDR3 nucleotides: TGTGCCAGCAGCCCGACAGGGGAGGATTCAGAGACCCAGTACTTC.

This clonotype was seen once. The DNA for the CDR3 is TGCGCCAGCAGTGACTGGACAGGGGGGTCGAATGAGCAGTTCTTC. This encodes CASSDWTGGSNEQFF. This chain joins TRBV10-1 and TRBJ2-1, with 10 bases lining up with TRBD1. The J segment lost 7 bases and the V segment lost 3 bases, leaving 6 bases of the junction unmatched. This CDR3 comprises 15 residues. In germline, CDR1 is WNHNN, CDR2 SYGVQD (reference sequence).

This clonotype was observed many times. The chain uses TRBV3-1 and TRBJ1-1; D unresolved. Trimming removed 0 bases from V and 1 base from J, with 12 bases in between. Germline CDR1 and CDR2: LGHDT and YNNKEL (reference sequence). The CDR3 runs to 16 residues. CDR3 in DNA: TGTGCCAGCAGCCAAGAAGACCGGGAACCGAACACTGAAGCTTTCTTT. Translating gives CASSQEDREPNTEAFF.

This clonotype was seen a handful of times. A much larger clonotype is one base distant, so this may be a read error. The chain uses TRBV27 and TRBJ1-1; no clear D gene. The CDR3 has 14 residues. The germline V gene encodes CDR1 MNHEY and CDR2 SMNVEV (reference sequence). CDR3 DNA: TGTGCCAGCAGTTACGATACAGTAAACACTGAAGCTTCCTTT. This gives the protein CASSYDTVNTEASF.

This clonotype was seen many times. V is TRBV10-3 and J is TRBJ2-3; 10 positions match TRBD1. After removal of 3 bases from V and 0 bases from J, the junction contained 3 bases not matched to a gene. The CDR3 covers 16 residues. CDR1 is ENHRY, CDR2 SYGVKD, per germline. The DNA for the CDR3 is TGTGCCATCAGTGACCCGGGACAGGGGAGCACAGATACGCAGTATTTT. It is translated as CAISDPGQGSTDTQYF.

This clonotype was observed many times. The chain joins TRBV7-8 to TRBJ1-2, with TRBD1 identical over 8 bases. The V gene end was trimmed by 5 bases and the J gene end by 6 bases; junction bases not matched to a gene: 2. In germline, CDR1 is SGHVS, CDR2 FQNEAQ. The CDR3 is made up of 12 amino acids. The DNA for the CDR3 is TGTGCCAGCAGCACGACAGGGGATGGCTACACCTTC. This encodes CASSTTGDGYTF. Full variable domain (remainder filled in from reference TRBV7-8 and TRBJ1-2): GAGVSQSPRYKVAKRGQDVALRCDPISGHVSLFWYQQALGQGPEFLTYFQNEAQLDKSGLPSDRFFAERPEGSVSTLKIQRTQQEDSAVYLCASSTTGDGYTFGSGTRLTVV.